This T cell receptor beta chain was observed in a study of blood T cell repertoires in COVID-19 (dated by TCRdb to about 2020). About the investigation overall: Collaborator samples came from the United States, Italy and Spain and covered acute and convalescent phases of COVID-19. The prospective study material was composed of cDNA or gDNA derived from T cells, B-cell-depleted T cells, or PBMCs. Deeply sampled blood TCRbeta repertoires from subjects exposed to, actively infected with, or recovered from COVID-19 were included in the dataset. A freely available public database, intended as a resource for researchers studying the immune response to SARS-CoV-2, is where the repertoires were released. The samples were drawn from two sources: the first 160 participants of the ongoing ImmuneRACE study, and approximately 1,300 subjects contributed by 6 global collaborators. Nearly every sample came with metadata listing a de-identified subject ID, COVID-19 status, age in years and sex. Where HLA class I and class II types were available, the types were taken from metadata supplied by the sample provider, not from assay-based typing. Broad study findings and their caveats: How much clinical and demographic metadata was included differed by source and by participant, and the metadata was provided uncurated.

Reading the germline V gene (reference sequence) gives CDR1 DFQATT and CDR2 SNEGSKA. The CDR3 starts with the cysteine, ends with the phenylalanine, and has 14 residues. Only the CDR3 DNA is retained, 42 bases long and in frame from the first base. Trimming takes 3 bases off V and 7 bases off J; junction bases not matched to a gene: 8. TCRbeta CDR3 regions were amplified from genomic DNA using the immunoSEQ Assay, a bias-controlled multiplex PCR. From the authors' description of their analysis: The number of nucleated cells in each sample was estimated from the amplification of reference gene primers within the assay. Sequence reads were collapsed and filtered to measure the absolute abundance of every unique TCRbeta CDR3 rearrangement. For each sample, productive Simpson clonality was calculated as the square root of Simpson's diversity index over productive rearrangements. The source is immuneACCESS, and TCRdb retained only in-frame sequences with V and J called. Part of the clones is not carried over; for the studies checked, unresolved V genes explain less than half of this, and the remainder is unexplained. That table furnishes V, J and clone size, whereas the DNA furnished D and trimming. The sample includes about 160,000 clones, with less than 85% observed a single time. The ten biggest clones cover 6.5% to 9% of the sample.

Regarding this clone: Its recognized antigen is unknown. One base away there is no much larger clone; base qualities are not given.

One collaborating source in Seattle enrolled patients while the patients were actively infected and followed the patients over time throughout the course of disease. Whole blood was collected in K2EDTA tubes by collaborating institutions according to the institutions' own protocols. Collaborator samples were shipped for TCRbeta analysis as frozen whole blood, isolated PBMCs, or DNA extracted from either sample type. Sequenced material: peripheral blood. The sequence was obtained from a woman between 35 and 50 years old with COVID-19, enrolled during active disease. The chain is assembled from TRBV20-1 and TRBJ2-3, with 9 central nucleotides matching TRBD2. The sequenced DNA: TGCAGTGCTAGTAAGGGTCTAGCGGGATATACGCAGTATTTT. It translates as CSASKGLAGYTQYF.